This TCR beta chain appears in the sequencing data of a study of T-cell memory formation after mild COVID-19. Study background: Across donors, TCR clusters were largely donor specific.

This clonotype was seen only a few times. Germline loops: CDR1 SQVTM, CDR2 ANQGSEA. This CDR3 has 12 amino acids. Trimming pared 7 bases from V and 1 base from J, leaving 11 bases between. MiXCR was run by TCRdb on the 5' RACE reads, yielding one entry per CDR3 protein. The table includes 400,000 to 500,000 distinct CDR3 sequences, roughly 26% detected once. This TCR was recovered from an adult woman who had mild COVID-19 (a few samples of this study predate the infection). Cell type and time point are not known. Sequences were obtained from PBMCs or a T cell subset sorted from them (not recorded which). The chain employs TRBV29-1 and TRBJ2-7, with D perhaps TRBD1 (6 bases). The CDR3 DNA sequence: TGCAGCGCCAAACAGGGTTCCTACGAGCAGTACTTC. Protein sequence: CSAKQGSYEQYF.